This TCR beta chain was identified during a study of cytomegalovirus exposure and HLA in healthy donors. On this clone itself: This sample includes further DNA sequences coding for the same CDR3.

The PCR contained 60 Vbeta and 13 Jbeta primers. The protocol was immunoSEQ multiplex PCR, while the TCRdb copy is restricted to in-frame clones and leaves out a portion. Of about 140,000 clones listed, about 82% are singletons. The sample taken for sequencing was PBMCs. The sequence was collected from a female donor in good health and CMV-seropositive.

The CDR3 DNA reads TGTGCCAGCTCACCGACTAGCGAATCGTACGAGCAGTACTTC. It encodes CASSPTSESYEQYF. This chain joins TRBV18 and TRBJ2-7, with TRBD2 matching 8 bases. Germline CDR1 is KGHSH and CDR2 is LQKENI. J lost 4 bases, V lost 3 bases, and 5 bases had no gene match. The CDR3 covers 14 residues.